The TCR beta chain described here comes from a study of blood T cell repertoires in COVID-19 (TCRdb year 2020). In terms of the full investigation: The collaborator samples originated in the United States, Italy and Spain and spanned the acute and convalescent phases of COVID-19. The sample metadata nearly always contained a de-identified subject ID, COVID-19 status, age in years and sex. Where HLA class I and class II types were available, the types were taken from metadata supplied by the sample provider, not from assay-based typing. A freely available public database, intended as a resource for researchers studying the immune response to SARS-CoV-2, is where the repertoires were released. Subjects who had been exposed to COVID-19, were actively infected with it, or had recovered from it provided the deeply sampled blood TCRbeta repertoires that made up the dataset. The prospective study material was composed of cDNA or gDNA derived from T cells, B-cell-depleted T cells, or PBMCs. The samples were drawn from two sources: the first 160 participants of the ongoing ImmuneRACE study, and 1,000 to 1,500 subjects contributed by 6 global collaborators.

Collaborating institutions collected whole blood in K2EDTA tubes following their own protocols. For TCRbeta analysis, collaborators shipped samples in one of three forms: frozen whole blood, isolated PBMCs, or DNA extracted from either of those sample types. TCRbeta CDR3 regions were amplified from genomic DNA by means of the immunoSEQ Assay, a bias-controlled multiplex PCR. Turning to the authors' computational methods: The number of nucleated cells in each sample was estimated by amplification of reference gene primers within the assay. Sequence reads were collapsed and filtered to measure the absolute abundance of every unique TCRbeta CDR3 rearrangement. For each sample, productive Simpson clonality was calculated as the square root of Simpson's diversity index over productive rearrangements. TCRdb retrieved this table from immuneACCESS and kept in-frame rearrangements only. Not all clones are present; in checked studies, unresolved V genes account for under half, and no reason is known for the remainder. The DNA gave D and trimming, while V, J and clone size come from that table. In all, the sample holds roughly 140,000 clones, and 84% of those were seen once. Of the sample, roughly 2.2% is held by the ten largest clones.

As concerns this clone: Which antigen it targets is not known. Base-call qualities are not available, and no considerably larger clone is one nucleotide away.

The study at large found these results: The quantity of clinical and demographic metadata differed by source and by participant and was supplied without curation.

Sequencing was carried out using peripheral blood. This clonotype originated in a man in his 70s with acute or convalescent COVID-19.

The DNA sequence is as follows: TGCAGCTTAGACAGGGGGGGACCCTACAATGAGCAGTTCTTC. This sequence encodes CSLDRGGPYNEQFF. The receptor chain draws on TRBV29-1 and TRBJ2-1, with 9 middle bases fitting TRBD1. CDR1 and CDR2 are read off the germline V gene as SQVTM and ANQGSEA. The CDR3, cysteine through phenylalanine, is 14 amino acids long. The CDR3 DNA has 42 bases and is translated from base 1. The junction shows trimming of 8 bases on V and 2 bases on J, and the gene matches do not reach 7 bases of it.